This TCR beta chain was captured in a study of control samples from healthy donors and cancer patients. Produced via immunoSEQ multiplex PCR; TCRdb's table is partial and in-frame only. Of about 110,000 clones listed, just over 90% are singletons. CDR1 MNHNS and CDR2 SASEGT come from the germline V gene. V was cut by 2 bases and J by 0 bases, with 13 bases left in between. CDR3 size: 16 residues. The genes are TRBV6-1 and TRBJ1-1; unclear D gene. This TCR derives from a human donor in good health. The donor label of this sample is uncertain. Material: blood. CDR3 DNA sequence: TGTGCCAGCAGTGAACCGGGCCATAACATGAACACTGAAGCTTTCTTT. Its protein product is CASSEPGHNMNTEAFF.